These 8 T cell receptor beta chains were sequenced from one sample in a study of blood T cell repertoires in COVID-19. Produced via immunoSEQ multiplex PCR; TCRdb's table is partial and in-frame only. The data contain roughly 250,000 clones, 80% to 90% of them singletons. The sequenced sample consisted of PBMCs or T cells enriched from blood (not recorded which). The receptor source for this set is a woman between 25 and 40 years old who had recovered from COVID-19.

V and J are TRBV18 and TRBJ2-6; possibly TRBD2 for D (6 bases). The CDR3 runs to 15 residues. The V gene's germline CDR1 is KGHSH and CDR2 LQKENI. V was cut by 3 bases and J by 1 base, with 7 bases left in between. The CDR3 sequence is CASSPEGSGANVLTF. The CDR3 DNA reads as TGTGCCAGCTCACCGGAGGGGTCTGGGGCCAACGTCCTGACTTTC.

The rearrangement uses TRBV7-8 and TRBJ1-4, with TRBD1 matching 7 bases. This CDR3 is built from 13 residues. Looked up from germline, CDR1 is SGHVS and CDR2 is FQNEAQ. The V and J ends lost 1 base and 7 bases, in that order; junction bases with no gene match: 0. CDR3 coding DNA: TGTGCCAGCAGCTTAGGGACAGGTGAAAAACTGTTTTTT. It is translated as CASSLGTGEKLFF.

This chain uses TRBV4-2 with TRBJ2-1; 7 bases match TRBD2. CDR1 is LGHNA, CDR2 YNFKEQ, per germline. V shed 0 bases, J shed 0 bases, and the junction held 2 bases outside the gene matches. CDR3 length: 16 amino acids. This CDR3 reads CASSQELADSYNEQFF. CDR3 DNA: TGTGCCAGCAGCCAAGAGCTAGCGGACTCCTACAATGAGCAGTTCTTC.

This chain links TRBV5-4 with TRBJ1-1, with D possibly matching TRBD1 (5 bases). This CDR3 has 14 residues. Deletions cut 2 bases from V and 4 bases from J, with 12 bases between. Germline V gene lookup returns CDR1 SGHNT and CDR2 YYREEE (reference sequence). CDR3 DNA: TGTGCCAGCAGCTTTCCGGACGGGGGCACTGAAGCTTTCTTT. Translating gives CASSFPDGGTEAFF.

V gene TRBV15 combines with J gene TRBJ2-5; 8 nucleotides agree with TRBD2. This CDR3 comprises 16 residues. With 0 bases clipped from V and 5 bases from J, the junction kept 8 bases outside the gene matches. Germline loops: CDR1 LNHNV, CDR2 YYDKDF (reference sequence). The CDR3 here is CATSRDYAGGWETQYF. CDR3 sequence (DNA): TGTGCCACCAGCAGAGATTACGCGGGGGGCTGGGAGACCCAGTACTTC.

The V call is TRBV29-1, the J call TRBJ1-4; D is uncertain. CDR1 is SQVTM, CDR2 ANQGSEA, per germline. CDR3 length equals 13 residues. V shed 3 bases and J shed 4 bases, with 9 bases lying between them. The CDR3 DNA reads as TGCAGCGTTGAGGATGGAGTTAATGAAAAACTGTTTTTT. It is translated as CSVEDGVNEKLFF.

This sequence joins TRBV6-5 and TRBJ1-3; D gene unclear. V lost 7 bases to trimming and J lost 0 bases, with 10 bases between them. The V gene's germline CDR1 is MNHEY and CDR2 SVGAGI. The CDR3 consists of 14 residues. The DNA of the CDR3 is TGTGCCAGCAAGCAGCAGGACTCTGGAAACACCATATATTTT. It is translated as CASKQQDSGNTIYF.

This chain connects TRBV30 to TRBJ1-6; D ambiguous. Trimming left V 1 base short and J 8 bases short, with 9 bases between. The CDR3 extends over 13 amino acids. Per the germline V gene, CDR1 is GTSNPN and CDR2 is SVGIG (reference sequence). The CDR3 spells CAWSGLRDSPLHF. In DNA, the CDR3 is TGTGCCTGGAGTGGGTTGAGGGATTCACCCCTCCACTTT.